This T cell receptor beta chain was documented in a study of monozygotic twins with inflammatory bowel disease. Researchers used template switching to add UMIs featuring a 6-nucleotide sample barcode. The cDNA of both the TCRalpha and TCRbeta chains was subjected to two nested PCRs of around 15 and 9 cycles. TCRdb reanalyzed the 5' RACE reads, giving one entry per CDR3 protein sequence and no DNA. The sample totals fewer than 550,000 distinct CDR3 sequences; its top ten clones hold more than 2%. Comments on this clonotype: The antigen is unknown.

The CDR3 length is 14 residues. Germline V gene sequence: CDR1 SGHTA, CDR2 FQGNSA. Overall study findings and caveats: People with IBD had fewer clonotypes in common with others than healthy twins did, especially with disease activity.

Source material: blood. The clonotype comes from a human donor with ulcerative colitis or Crohn's disease, or a healthy co-twin of an affected twin (not recorded which). This chain connects TRBV7-2 to TRBJ2-5. The CDR3 region is CASSQSSPQETQYF.